This T cell receptor beta chain was identified in a study of beta chain features in type 1 diabetes. Expressed TCRB transcripts were sequenced because the entire RNA isolate underwent reverse transcription. The assay was immunoSEQ multiplex PCR, and TCRdb's table has in-frame clones only and misses some. The table shows 300,000 to 450,000 clones, with roughly 12% occurring only once. In its sample, this clone was seen a few times. Its antigen is as yet unknown. V lost 4 bases and J lost 8; bases outside the gene matches: 5. Germline assignment: CDR1 MDHEN and CDR2 SYDVKM. The length of the CDR3 is 13 residues. Whole-study results and caveats: Type 1 diabetes patients had moderately but significantly shorter TCRB CDR3s in all four CD4+ subsets.

This TCR came from a woman aged 18-29 years with type 1 diabetes. The sample consisted of naive CD4+ T cells from blood. The V and J genes are TRBV28 and TRBJ1-2, with 9 bases fitting TRBD1. CDR3 DNA sequence: TGTGCCAGCAGTTCGGGACAGGGAGTCGGCTACACCTTC. As protein: CASSSGQGVGYTF.